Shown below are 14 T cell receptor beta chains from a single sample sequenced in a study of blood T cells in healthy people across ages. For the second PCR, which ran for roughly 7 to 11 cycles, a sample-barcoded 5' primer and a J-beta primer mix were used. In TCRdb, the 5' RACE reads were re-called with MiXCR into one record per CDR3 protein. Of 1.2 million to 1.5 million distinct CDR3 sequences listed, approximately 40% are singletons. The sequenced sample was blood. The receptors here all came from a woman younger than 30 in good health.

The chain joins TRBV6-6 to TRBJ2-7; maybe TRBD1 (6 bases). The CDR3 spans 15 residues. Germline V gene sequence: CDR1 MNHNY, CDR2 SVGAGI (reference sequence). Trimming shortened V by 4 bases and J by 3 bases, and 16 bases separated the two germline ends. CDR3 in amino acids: CASSSEGVASYEQYF. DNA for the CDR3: TGTGCCAGCAGTTCCGAGGGGGTGGCGAGCTACGAGCAGTACTTC.

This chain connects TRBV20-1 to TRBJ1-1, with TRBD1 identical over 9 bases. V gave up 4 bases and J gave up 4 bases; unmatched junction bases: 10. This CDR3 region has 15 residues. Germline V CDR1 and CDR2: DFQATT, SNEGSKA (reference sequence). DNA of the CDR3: TGCAGTGCTAACCCGACCGAGGGACAGGGCACTGAAGCTTTCTTT. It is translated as CSANPTEGQGTEAFF.

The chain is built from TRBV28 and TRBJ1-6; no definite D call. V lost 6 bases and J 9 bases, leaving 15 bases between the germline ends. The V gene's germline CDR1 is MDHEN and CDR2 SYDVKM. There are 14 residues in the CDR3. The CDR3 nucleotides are TGTGCCAGCAGCCAGCGGTCCCGGTTTTCACCCCTCCACTTT. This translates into CASSQRSRFSPLHF.

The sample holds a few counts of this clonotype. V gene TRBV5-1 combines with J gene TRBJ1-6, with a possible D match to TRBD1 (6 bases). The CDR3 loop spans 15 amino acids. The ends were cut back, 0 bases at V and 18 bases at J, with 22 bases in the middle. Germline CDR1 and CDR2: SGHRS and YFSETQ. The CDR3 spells CASSLDGTQDSDPHF. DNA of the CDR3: TGCGCCAGCAGCTTGGACGGAACCCAGGACAGCGACCCCCACTTT.

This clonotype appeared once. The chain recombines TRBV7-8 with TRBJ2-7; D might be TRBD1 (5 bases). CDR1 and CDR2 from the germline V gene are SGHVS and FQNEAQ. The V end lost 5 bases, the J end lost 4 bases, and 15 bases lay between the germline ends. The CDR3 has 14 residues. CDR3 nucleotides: TGTGCCAGCAGCCCGAGTCCGGACACATACGAGCAGTACTTC. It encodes CASSPSPDTYEQYF.

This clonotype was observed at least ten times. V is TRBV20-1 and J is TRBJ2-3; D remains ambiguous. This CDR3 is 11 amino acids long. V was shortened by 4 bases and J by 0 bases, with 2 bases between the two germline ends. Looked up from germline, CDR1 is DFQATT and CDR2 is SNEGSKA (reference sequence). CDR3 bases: TGCAGTGCTACTAGCACAGATACGCAGTATTTT. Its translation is CSATSTDTQYF.

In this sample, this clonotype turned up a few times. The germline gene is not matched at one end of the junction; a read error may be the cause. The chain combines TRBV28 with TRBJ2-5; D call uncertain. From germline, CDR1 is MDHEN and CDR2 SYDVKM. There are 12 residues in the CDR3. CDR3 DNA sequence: TGTGCCAGCAGTTTAGGCCAAGGGACCCAGTACTTC. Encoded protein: CASSLGQGTQYF.

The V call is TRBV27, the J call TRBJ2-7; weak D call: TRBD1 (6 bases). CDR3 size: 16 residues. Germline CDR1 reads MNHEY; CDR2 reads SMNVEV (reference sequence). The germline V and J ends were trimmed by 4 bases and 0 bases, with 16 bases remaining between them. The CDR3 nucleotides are TGTGCCAGCAGTTCGACCCACCGGACAGCCTCCTACGAGCAGTACTTC. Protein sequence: CASSSTHRTASYEQYF.

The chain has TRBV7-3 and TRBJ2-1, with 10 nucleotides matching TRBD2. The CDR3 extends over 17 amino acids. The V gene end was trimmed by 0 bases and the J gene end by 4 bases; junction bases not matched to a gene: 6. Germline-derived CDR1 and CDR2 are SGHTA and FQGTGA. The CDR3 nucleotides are TGTGCCAGCAGCTTAACGGGAGCAGCGGGGGGGTACAATGAGCAGTTCTTC. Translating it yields CASSLTGAAGGYNEQFF.

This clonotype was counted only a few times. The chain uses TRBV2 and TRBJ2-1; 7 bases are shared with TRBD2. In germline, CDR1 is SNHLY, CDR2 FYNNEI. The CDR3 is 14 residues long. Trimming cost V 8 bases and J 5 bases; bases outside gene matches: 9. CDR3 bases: TGTGCCAGCGGGGCTAGCGGATCTAACAATGAGCAGTTCTTC. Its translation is CASGASGSNNEQFF.

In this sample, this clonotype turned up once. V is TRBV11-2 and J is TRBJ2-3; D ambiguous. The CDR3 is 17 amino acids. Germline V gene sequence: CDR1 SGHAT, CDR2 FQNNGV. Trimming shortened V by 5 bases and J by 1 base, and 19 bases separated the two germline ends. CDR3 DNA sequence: TGTGCCAGCAGCCCAACCAACTGGAGACAAGGCACAGATACGCAGTATTTT. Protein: CASSPTNWRQGTDTQYF.

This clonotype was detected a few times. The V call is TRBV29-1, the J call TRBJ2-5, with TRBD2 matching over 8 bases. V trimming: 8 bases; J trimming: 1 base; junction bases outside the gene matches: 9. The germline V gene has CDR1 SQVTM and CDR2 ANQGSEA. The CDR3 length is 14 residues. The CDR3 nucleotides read TGCAGCTTACTTCCGGGACTAGGCCAAGAGACCCAGTACTTC. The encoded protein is CSLLPGLGQETQYF. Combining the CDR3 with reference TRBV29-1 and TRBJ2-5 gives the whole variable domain SAVISQKPSRDICQRGTSLTIQCQVDSQVTMMFWYRQQPGQSLTLIATANQGSEATYESGFVIDKFPISRPNLTFSTLTVSNMSPEDSSIYLCSLLPGLGQETQYFGPGTRLLVL.

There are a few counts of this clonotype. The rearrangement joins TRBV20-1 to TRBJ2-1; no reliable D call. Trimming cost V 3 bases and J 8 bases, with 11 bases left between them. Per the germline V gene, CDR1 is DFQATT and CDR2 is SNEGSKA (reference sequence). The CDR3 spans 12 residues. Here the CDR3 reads CSARLGWDEQFF. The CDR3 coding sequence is TGCAGTGCTAGGTTGGGGTGGGATGAGCAGTTCTTC.

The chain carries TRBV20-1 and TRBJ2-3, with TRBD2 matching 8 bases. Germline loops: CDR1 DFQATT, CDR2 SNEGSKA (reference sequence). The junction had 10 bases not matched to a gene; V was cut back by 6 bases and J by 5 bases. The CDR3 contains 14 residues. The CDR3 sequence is CSAKITSGRDTQYF. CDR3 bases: TGCAGTGCCAAAATTACTAGCGGAAGAGATACGCAGTATTTT.